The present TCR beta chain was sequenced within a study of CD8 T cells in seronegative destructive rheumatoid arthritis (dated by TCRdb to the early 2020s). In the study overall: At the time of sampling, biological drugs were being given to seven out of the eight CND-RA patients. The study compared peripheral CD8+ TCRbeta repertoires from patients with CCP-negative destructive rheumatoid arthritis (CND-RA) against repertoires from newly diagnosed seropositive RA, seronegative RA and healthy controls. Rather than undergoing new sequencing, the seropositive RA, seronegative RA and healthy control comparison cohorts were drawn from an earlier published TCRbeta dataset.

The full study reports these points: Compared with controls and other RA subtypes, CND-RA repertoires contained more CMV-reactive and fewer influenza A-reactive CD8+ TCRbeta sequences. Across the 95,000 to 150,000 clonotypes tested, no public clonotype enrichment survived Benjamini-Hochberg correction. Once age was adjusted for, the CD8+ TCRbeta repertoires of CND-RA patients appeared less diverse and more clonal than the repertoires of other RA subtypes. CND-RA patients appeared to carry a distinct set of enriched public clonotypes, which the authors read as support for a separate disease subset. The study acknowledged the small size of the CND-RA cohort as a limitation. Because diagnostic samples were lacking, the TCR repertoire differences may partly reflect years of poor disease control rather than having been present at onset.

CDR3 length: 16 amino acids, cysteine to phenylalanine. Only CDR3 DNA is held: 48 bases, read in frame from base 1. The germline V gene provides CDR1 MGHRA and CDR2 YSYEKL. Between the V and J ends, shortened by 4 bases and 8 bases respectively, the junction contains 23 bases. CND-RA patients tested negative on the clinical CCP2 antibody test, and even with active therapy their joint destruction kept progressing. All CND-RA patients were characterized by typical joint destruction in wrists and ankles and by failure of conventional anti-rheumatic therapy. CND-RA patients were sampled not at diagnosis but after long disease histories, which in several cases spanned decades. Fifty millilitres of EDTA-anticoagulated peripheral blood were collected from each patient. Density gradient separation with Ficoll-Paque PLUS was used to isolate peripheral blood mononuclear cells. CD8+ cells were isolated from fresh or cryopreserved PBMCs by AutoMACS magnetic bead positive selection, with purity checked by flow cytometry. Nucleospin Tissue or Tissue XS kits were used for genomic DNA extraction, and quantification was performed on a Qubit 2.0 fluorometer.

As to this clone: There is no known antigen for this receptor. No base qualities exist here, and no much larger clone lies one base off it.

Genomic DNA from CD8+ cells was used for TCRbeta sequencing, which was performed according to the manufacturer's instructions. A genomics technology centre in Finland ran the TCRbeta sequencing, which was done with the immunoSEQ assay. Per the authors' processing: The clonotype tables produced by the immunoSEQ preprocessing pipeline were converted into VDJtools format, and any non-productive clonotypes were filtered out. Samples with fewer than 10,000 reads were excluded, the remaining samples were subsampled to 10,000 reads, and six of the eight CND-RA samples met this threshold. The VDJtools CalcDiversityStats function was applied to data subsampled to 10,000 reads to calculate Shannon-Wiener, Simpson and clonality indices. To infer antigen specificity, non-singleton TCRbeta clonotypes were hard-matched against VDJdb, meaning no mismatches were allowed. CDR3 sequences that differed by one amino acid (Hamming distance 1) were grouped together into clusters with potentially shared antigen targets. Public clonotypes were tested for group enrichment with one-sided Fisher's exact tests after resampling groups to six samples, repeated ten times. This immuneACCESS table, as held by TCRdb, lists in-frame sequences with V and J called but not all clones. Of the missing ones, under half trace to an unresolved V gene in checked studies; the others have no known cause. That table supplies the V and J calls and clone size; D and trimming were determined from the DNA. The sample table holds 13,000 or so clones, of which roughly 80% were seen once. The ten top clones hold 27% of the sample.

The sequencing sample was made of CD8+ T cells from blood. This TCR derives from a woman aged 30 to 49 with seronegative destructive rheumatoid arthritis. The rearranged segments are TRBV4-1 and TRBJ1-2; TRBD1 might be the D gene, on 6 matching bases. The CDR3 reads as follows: CASSPLPKGTGLGYTF. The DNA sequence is TGCGCCAGCAGCCCTCTCCCAAAGGGAACAGGGTTGGGCTACACCTTC.